This TCR beta chain derives from a study of post-analysis software for immune sequencing data. Overall study context: The disease courses spanned relapsing-remitting, secondary progressive and progressive-relapsing forms of multiple sclerosis. Whole-study findings and limits: Patients had higher frequencies than controls of about five TRBV segments, including TRBV5-6, TRBV5-1 and TRBV20-1. For normalized Chao1 diversity, multiple sclerosis patients scored significantly lower than controls did.

Concerning this clonotype itself: Its specificity is not known.

The CDR3 length is 15 residues. Germline CDR1 and CDR2: SGHRS and YFSETQ. J gave up 4 bases and V 6 bases, and 6 bases lay outside the gene matches. The authors incorporated unique molecular identifiers into the TCR beta cDNA libraries. Input populations of roughly 0.95 to 10 million T cells gave rise to approximately 500,000 cDNA molecules. TCRdb re-derived calls from the PCR reads in MiXCR, one entry per CDR3 protein. The sample consists of about 820,000 distinct CDR3 sequences, about 57% of them appearing once. Sequencing input: blood. This rearrangement joins TRBV5-1 to TRBJ2-6; 8 bases are a match to TRBD2. The receptor's source is a girl aged 5 to 17 with multiple sclerosis. The CDR3 protein is CASKSGRSGANVLTF. The CDR3 nucleotides read TGCGCCAGCAAAAGCGGGAGATCCGGGGCCAACGTCCTGACTTTC.